One sample yielded the 32 T cell receptor beta chains listed below, sequenced in a study of multiple sclerosis patients with progressive multifocal leukoencephalopathy. Time point in this sample: time of PML onset. The method was immunoSEQ multiplex PCR; TCRdb's version includes in-frame clones alone and lacks a portion of them. In the table there are about 30,000 clones, roughly 87% of which are singletons. Material: PBMCs, obtained from a patient treated with natalizumab. These receptors originate from a human donor with progressive multifocal leukoencephalopathy.

The rearrangement links TRBV14 to TRBJ2-1, with 12 bases identical to TRBD2. J gave up 10 bases and V 4 bases, and 11 bases lay outside the gene matches. The CDR3 runs 16 residues. Germline assignment: CDR1 SGHDN and CDR2 FVKESK. The CDR3 DNA sequence: TGTGCCAGCAGCCTATTGCGGCTAGCGGGAGGGGGCGAGCAGTTCTTC. Translation: CASSLLRLAGGGEQFF.

This sequence joins TRBV4-2 and TRBJ2-3; tentatively, D is TRBD2 (6 bases). Trimming shortened V by 5 bases and J by 0 bases, and 18 bases separated the two germline ends. CDR3 length: 17 residues. Germline lookup yields CDR1 LGHNA and CDR2 YNFKEQ. CDR3 sequence: CASSVALGAGSTDTQYF. The CDR3 region has the DNA TGTGCCAGCAGCGTTGCCCTAGGTGCGGGAAGCACAGATACGCAGTATTTT.

The V and J genes are TRBV10-1 and TRBJ2-1; 8 bases line up with TRBD1. The CDR3 consists of 13 residues. Unmatched junction bases numbered 8, after V lost 2 bases and J lost 14 bases. Looked up from germline, CDR1 is WNHNN and CDR2 is SYGVQD (reference sequence). CDR3 in DNA: TGCGCCAGCAGTGAGGCAGGGGGCGCAAGGAAGTTCTTC. Protein product: CASSEAGGARKFF.

The chain is built from TRBV9 and TRBJ2-2; 8 bases agree with TRBD2. Germline V lookup: CDR1 SGDLS, CDR2 YYNGEE. CDR3 size: 16 residues. The junction had 5 bases not matched to a gene; V was cut back by 0 bases and J by 4 bases. In nucleotides, the CDR3 is TGTGCCAGCAGCGTAGGGTGGCTAGCGGGCACCGGGGAGCTGTTTTTT. This encodes CASSVGWLAGTGELFF.

This chain links TRBV19 with TRBJ2-1, with 9 bases aligning to TRBD1. The CDR3 is 16 amino acids. The germline V gene encodes CDR1 LNHDA and CDR2 SQIVND (reference sequence). V lost 5 bases and J lost 4; bases outside the gene matches: 9. CDR3 region: CASSLFPGQGYNEQFF. The CDR3 DNA reads TGTGCCAGTAGTCTCTTCCCGGGACAGGGATACAATGAGCAGTTCTTC. The full variable domain, completed using reference TRBV19 and TRBJ2-1, is DGGITQSPKYLFRKEGQNVTLSCEQNLNHDAMYWYRQDPGQGLRLIYYSQIVNDFQKGDIAEGYSVSREKKESFPLTVTSAQKNPTAFYLCASSLFPGQGYNEQFFGPGTRLTVL.

The chain combines TRBV7-2 with TRBJ2-4; TRBD1 matches 8 bases. The J segment lost 16 bases and the V segment lost 5 bases, leaving 7 bases of the junction unmatched. CDR3 size: 11 residues. CDR1 and CDR2 from the germline V gene are SGHTA and FQGNSA. Here the CDR3 DNA reads TGTGCCAGCAGCGTCCGGGACAGGCCTTACTTC. Its protein is CASSVRDRPYF.

The chain uses TRBV2 and TRBJ1-2; no definite D call. Trimming pared 6 bases from V and 7 bases from J, leaving 9 bases between. This CDR3 spans 11 amino acids. Germline V gene lookup returns CDR1 SNHLY and CDR2 FYNNEI. CDR3 sequence (DNA): TGTGCCAGCAGGAGGGAGGGTGGCTACACCTTC. It translates to CASRREGGYTF.

CDR3 amino acids: CSATDRAGYTF. CDR3 DNA sequence: TGCAGTGCTACTGACAGGGCGGGCTACACCTTC. The V call is TRBV20-1, the J call TRBJ1-2; 7 nucleotides align to TRBD1. Germline loops: CDR1 DFQATT, CDR2 SNEGSKA (reference sequence). CDR3 length: 11 amino acids. Trimming at V came to 4 bases and at J to 8 bases, leaving 4 bases not matched to a gene.

This clone is a singleton in its sample. This sequence joins TRBV6-5 and TRBJ2-7; 7 nucleotides align to TRBD1. The CDR3 sequence is 14 residues long. Germline trimming cut 6 bases from V and 2 bases from J; bases unmatched to any gene: 7. Germline V gene data show CDR1 as MNHEY and CDR2 as SVGAGI. The CDR3 sequence is CASSPPTGTYEQYF. The CDR3 nucleotides are TGTGCCAGCAGCCCGCCGACAGGGACCTACGAGCAGTACTTC.

This chain links TRBV4-3 with TRBJ2-7; a possible D gene is TRBD2 (6 bases). Trimming removed 0 bases at V and 5 bases at J, with 20 bases between. Germline CDR1 reads LGHNA; CDR2 reads YSLEER. There are 17 residues in the CDR3. CDR3 region: CASSQDRGVGSHNEQYF. DNA of the CDR3: TGCGCCAGCAGCCAAGATCGAGGTGTCGGGAGCCATAACGAGCAGTACTTC.

The sample holds a few counts of this clone. Other DNA sequences in the same sample also yield this CDR3. This chain links TRBV4-1 with TRBJ2-1; D possibly matches TRBD1 or TRBD2 (5 bases each). The CDR3 extends over 14 amino acids. Germline V gene data show CDR1 as MGHRA and CDR2 as YSYEKL. V dropped 4 bases and J dropped 6 bases, with 13 bases sitting between them. The DNA of the CDR3 is TGCGCCAGCAGCCGGGGTGGGGCGGGCAATGAGCAGTTCTTC. It codes for CASSRGGAGNEQFF.

The rearrangement uses TRBV9 and TRBJ1-1; D perhaps matches TRBD1 (6 bases). The V gene lost 0 bases and the J gene lost 3 bases, with 9 bases spanning the gap. This CDR3 contains 14 residues. Germline V lookup: CDR1 SGDLS, CDR2 YYNGEE. CDR3 region: CASSVGEGDTEAFF. The CDR3 coding sequence is TGTGCCAGCAGCGTAGGAGAGGGGGACACTGAAGCTTTCTTT.

The chain carries TRBV6-5 and TRBJ2-7; perhaps TRBD2 as D (5 bases). The CDR3 has 15 amino acids. Germline CDR1 is MNHEY and CDR2 is SVGAGI. V lost 0 bases to trimming and J lost 4 bases, with 13 bases between them. The CDR3: CASSYSWVAPYEQYF. DNA for the CDR3: TGTGCCAGCAGTTACTCCTGGGTAGCGCCTTACGAGCAGTACTTC.

The V call is TRBV7-9, the J call TRBJ1-5; weak D call: TRBD1 (5 bases). Trimming removed 11 bases at V and 5 bases at J, with 19 bases between. Germline values: CDR1 SEHNR, CDR2 FQNEAQ (reference sequence). This CDR3 is built from 14 residues. The CDR3, as DNA: TGTGCCTGTTCGCGGGGGGGTACCGATCAGCCCCAGCATTTT. It codes for CACSRGGTDQPQHF.

The chain carries TRBV19 and TRBJ1-1; D remains unclear. The CDR3 totals 12 residues. Germline CDR1 and CDR2: LNHDA and SQIVND (reference sequence). With 4 bases removed from V and 8 bases from J, the gap between germline ends came to 11 bases. CDR3 DNA sequence: TGTGCCAGTAGTAGCGGACCGAGGGAAGCTTTCTTT. This codes for CASSSGPREAFF.

The chain uses TRBV27 and TRBJ1-2; TRBD1 might be the D (5 bases). Germline values: CDR1 MNHEY, CDR2 SMNVEV (reference sequence). V dropped 9 bases and J dropped 7 bases, with 18 bases sitting between them. The length of the CDR3 is 13 residues. The CDR3 coding sequence is TGTGCCAGGGGAGGGGCGCGTGGGGGTGGCTACACCTTC. Translation: CARGGARGGGYTF.

V usage is TRBV9 and J usage is TRBJ2-6; D is unresolved. The CDR3 spans 19 residues. V lost 0 bases to trimming and J lost 4 bases, with 20 bases between them. Germline lookup yields CDR1 SGDLS and CDR2 YYNGEE. The CDR3 region has the DNA TGTGCCAGCAGCGTAGCGGGCTCACGCTGGGGTCAGGGGGCCAACGTCCTGACTTTC. Translation: CASSVAGSRWGQGANVLTF.

This clone was counted between two and nine times. This chain links TRBV5-4 with TRBJ2-7; 8 nucleotides match TRBD2. Germline V lookup: CDR1 SGHNT, CDR2 YYREEE (reference sequence). J lost 1 base, V lost 0 bases, and 12 bases had no gene match. The CDR3 totals 18 residues. The CDR3 DNA reads TGTGCCAGCAGCTTGGGGGAGCTACTAGCGGTCGAATCCTACGAGCAGTACTTC. Protein: CASSLGELLAVESYEQYF.

The CDR3 DNA reads TGTGCCAGCAGTTTCCGGGGAAACACCATATATTTT. Its translation is CASSFRGNTIYF. This chain uses TRBV28 with TRBJ1-3, with D hard to call. Trimming stripped 3 bases from V and 4 bases from J, with 4 bases between. Germline V gives CDR1 MDHEN, CDR2 SYDVKM. This CDR3 has 12 residues.

This chain connects TRBV6-4 to TRBJ2-3, with 8 bases that match TRBD1. The V and J ends lost 3 bases and 3 bases, in that order; junction bases with no gene match: 5. There are 15 residues in the CDR3. The germline gives CDR1 MRHNA, CDR2 SNTAGT. The CDR3 bases are TGTGCCAGCAGTGAAGAGGGACAGGCGACAGATACGCAGTATTTT. This encodes CASSEEGQATDTQYF.

J is TRBJ1-1 and V is TRBV7-9; no clear D. Germline V gene lookup returns CDR1 SEHNR and CDR2 FQNEAQ (reference sequence). V was trimmed by 1 base and J by 3 bases, leaving 9 bases between them. The CDR3 covers 14 residues. The CDR3 loop is CASSLVPADTEAFF. CDR3 in DNA: TGTGCCAGCAGCTTAGTGCCGGCAGACACTGAAGCTTTCTTT.

The chain is built from TRBV19 and TRBJ2-1; D might be TRBD2 (6 bases). V dropped 5 bases and J dropped 10 bases, with 18 bases sitting between them. The CDR3 totals 14 residues. Germline V CDR1 and CDR2: LNHDA, SQIVND (reference sequence). In DNA form, the CDR3 reads TGTGCCAGTAGTCCCACGGGACTCTTCAGGGAGCAGTTCTTC. It encodes CASSPTGLFREQFF. Looking up the rest from reference TRBV19 and TRBJ2-1 gives the full variable domain: DGGITQSPKYLFRKEGQNVTLSCEQNLNHDAMYWYRQDPGQGLRLIYYSQIVNDFQKGDIAEGYSVSREKKESFPLTVTSAQKNPTAFYLCASSPTGLFREQFFGPGTRLTVL.

V usage is TRBV13 and J usage is TRBJ1-1, with D hard to call. From germline, CDR1 is PRHDT and CDR2 FYEKMQ (reference sequence). The V end was cut by 5 bases, the J end by 1 base, with 14 bases between. The CDR3 runs to 15 residues. For the CDR3, the DNA is TGTGCCAGCAGCGTCGACCGAAAGGAGAACACTGAAGCTTTCTTT. Its protein product is CASSVDRKENTEAFF.

The V and J genes are TRBV19 and TRBJ2-5, with 13 bases aligning to TRBD2. The V gene's germline CDR1 is LNHDA and CDR2 SQIVND (reference sequence). With V trimmed by 5 bases and J by 0 bases, 9 bases remained unmatched. The CDR3 has 18 residues. The CDR3 is CASSGLAGVGTYQETQYF. CDR3 nucleotides: TGTGCCAGTAGTGGACTAGCGGGAGTGGGGACTTACCAAGAGACCCAGTACTTC.

This sequence joins TRBV4-1 and TRBJ2-7; D is unresolved. The germline CDR1 and CDR2 sequences are MGHRA and YSYEKL. Trimming left V 0 bases short and J 1 base short, with 1 base between. The CDR3 loop spans 12 amino acids. In nucleotides, the CDR3 is TGCGCCAGCAGCCAAGATTCCTACGAGCAGTACTTC. It translates to CASSQDSYEQYF.

CDR3 loop: CAWSVGGISYEQYF. In DNA, the CDR3 is TGTGCCTGGAGTGTAGGGGGTATATCCTACGAGCAGTACTTC. This chain connects TRBV30 to TRBJ2-7; possible D gene TRBD1, 6 bases. CDR1 is GTSNPN, CDR2 SVGIG, per germline (reference sequence). The V and J ends lost 0 bases and 1 base respectively, with 10 bases between them. The CDR3 extends over 14 amino acids. Combining the CDR3 with reference TRBV30 and TRBJ2-7 gives the whole variable domain SQTIHQWPATLVQPVGSPLSLECTVEGTSNPNLYWYRQAAGRGLQLLFYSVGIGQISSEVPQNLSASRPQDRQFILSSKKLLLSDSGFYLCAWSVGGISYEQYFGPGTRLTVT.

CDR3 sequence reads: CASSLESGSTDTQYF. The CDR3 DNA reads as TGCGCCAGCAGCTTGGAAAGTGGGAGCACAGATACGCAGTATTTT. This rearrangement joins TRBV5-1 to TRBJ2-3, with D hard to call. Germline assignment: CDR1 SGHRS and CDR2 YFSETQ. V lost 0 bases to trimming and J lost 0 bases, with 8 bases between them. The CDR3 has 15 residues.

The chain couples TRBV30 to TRBJ1-6; 9 positions match TRBD1. Germline values: CDR1 GTSNPN, CDR2 SVGIG (reference sequence). V lost 3 bases, J lost 7 bases, and 7 bases stayed unmatched. The CDR3 contains 15 residues. CDR3 sequence: CAWRPPGTGNSPLHF. The CDR3 DNA follows: TGTGCCTGGAGGCCCCCCGGGACAGGGAATTCACCCCTCCACTTT.

CDR3: CASSLAPNRQSNQPQHF. DNA of the CDR3: TGTGCCAGCAGCTTAGCCCCCAACAGGCAAAGCAATCAGCCCCAGCATTTT. The rearrangement joins TRBV7-8 to TRBJ1-5; tentative D call: TRBD1 (5 bases). Germline assignment: CDR1 SGHVS and CDR2 FQNEAQ. The ends were cut back, 0 bases at V and 1 base at J, with 13 bases in the middle. This CDR3 is 17 amino acids long.

CDR3 coding DNA: TGTGCCAGCAGGGTGCGCCTAACGGACGAGCAGTACTTC. It translates to CASRVRLTDEQYF. V and J are TRBV2 and TRBJ2-7; D unresolved. Trimming stripped 6 bases from V and 5 bases from J, with 14 bases between. The CDR3 extends over 13 amino acids. Germline V gene data show CDR1 as SNHLY and CDR2 as FYNNEI. Together with reference TRBV2 and TRBJ2-7, the CDR3 gives the full variable domain: EPEVTQTPSHQVTQMGQEVILRCVPISNHLYFYWYRQILGQKVEFLVSFYNNEISEKSEIFDDQFSVERPDGSNFTLKIRSTKLEDSAMYFCASRVRLTDEQYFGPGTRLTVT.

This rearrangement joins TRBV19 to TRBJ2-4, with D hard to call. CDR3 length equals 13 residues. CDR1 and CDR2 (germline): LNHDA, SQIVND (reference sequence). The V end lost 1 base, the J end lost 6 bases, and 7 bases lay between the germline ends. The CDR3 here is CASSIGGLNIQYF. In DNA, the CDR3 is TGTGCCAGTAGTATAGGGGGATTAAACATTCAGTACTTC. The variable domain in full, completed from reference TRBV19 and TRBJ2-4, reads DGGITQSPKYLFRKEGQNVTLSCEQNLNHDAMYWYRQDPGQGLRLIYYSQIVNDFQKGDIAEGYSVSREKKESFPLTVTSAQKNPTAFYLCASSIGGLNIQYFGAGTRLSVL.

The chain links TRBV21-1 to TRBJ2-3; the DNA was not used to check the table's D call, TRBD1. TRBV21-1 is a documented pseudogene. The CDR3 covers 15 residues. The CDR3 spells CASSNNRASTDTQYF. The CDR3 bases are TGTGCCAGCAGCAACAACAGGGCTAGCACAGATACGCAGTATTTT.